These T cell receptor beta chains were read from a single sample in a study of shared clonotypes between healthy human individuals. The method was immunoSEQ multiplex PCR; TCRdb's version includes in-frame clones alone and lacks a portion of them. The repertoire includes under 2,000,000 clones, 85% to 95% of them detected once, and 1% to 1.5% sits in the top ten. Specimen: naive CD8+ T cells sorted from blood. The receptors derive from a man between 18 and 35 years old in good health. The CDR3 runs from the conserved cysteine through the conserved F or W. The order of the fields is D gene, clone size, V gene, J gene, CDR3 DNA, CDR3 protein. D genes are given only for firm matches. Clone size is shown for a subset of rows, as once, few, many or a class of expanded clone.

NA,NA,TRBV7-9,TRBJ2-3,TGTGCCAGCAGCTTAAGGGGGGCTAGCACAGATACGCAGTATTTT,CASSLRGASTDTQYF
NA,NA,TRBV5-6,TRBJ1-2,TGTGCCAGCAGCTGGCTCTCTGGACAGCCCTATGGCTACACCTTC,CASSWLSGQPYGYTF
TRBD2,NA,TRBV7-9,TRBJ2-3,TGTGCCAGCAGCCCAAAAGAGACTAGCGGAGGCACAGATACGCAGTATTTT,CASSPKETSGGTDTQYF
NA,NA,TRBV6-1,TRBJ2-5,TGTGCCAGCAGTGAAGCGCCGAGCTGGGAGACCCAGTACTTC,CASSEAPSWETQYF
NA,NA,TRBV18,TRBJ1-1,TGTGCCAGCTCACCACGCGGGGGGGGCACTGAAGCTTTCTTT,CASSPRGGGTEAFF
TRBD1,NA,TRBV6-6,TRBJ2-7,TGTGCCAGCAGTTATACGACAGGGAACTACGAGCAGTACTTC,CASSYTTGNYEQYF
NA,once,TRBV19,TRBJ1-6,TGTGCCAGTAGTATGGGGACGGTAAATTCACCCCTCCACTTT,CASSMGTVNSPLHF
NA,NA,TRBV2,TRBJ1-3,TGTGCCAGCAGTGATCCAGCCATCTCTGGAAACACCATATATTTT,CASSDPAISGNTIYF
NA,NA,TRBV30,TRBJ2-7,TGTGCCTGGAGTGGAAACCCTCTATACGAGCAGTACTTC,CAWSGNPLYEQYF
NA,once,TRBV14,TRBJ2-3,TGTGCCAGCAGTTGGTACGGCACAGATACGCAGTATTTT,CASSWYGTDTQYF
NA,once,TRBV4-1,TRBJ2-5,TGCGCCAGCAGCCAAGATTGGACCTATCTTCAAGAGACCCAGTACTTC,CASSQDWTYLQETQYF
TRBD1,NA,TRBV18,TRBJ2-5,TGTGCCAGCTCCCGGGACAGCTCCTCTCAAGAGACCCAGTACTTC,CASSRDSSSQETQYF
NA,NA,TRBV20-1,TRBJ1-2,TGCAGTGCTAGCGGACTCTATGGCTACACCTTC,CSASGLYGYTF